One sample yielded the 14 T cell receptor beta chains listed below, sequenced in a study of shared clonotypes between healthy human individuals. The method was immunoSEQ multiplex PCR; TCRdb's version includes in-frame clones alone and lacks a portion of them. The profile shows roughly 2.5 million clones, around nine tenths of them singletons. The material sequenced was naive CD4+ T cells sorted from blood. Subset meaning: CD45RA+ positively selected. These receptors were collected from a man between 18 and 35 years old in good health.

The chain has TRBV5-1 and TRBJ1-3, with D perhaps matching TRBD1 (5 bases). The germline V and J ends were trimmed by 0 bases and 3 bases, with 13 bases remaining between them. The CDR3 is 16 residues long. Germline V lookup: CDR1 SGHRS, CDR2 YFSETQ. CDR3 coding DNA: TGCGCCAGCAGCTTGGAGGGGTACATTGTTGGAAACACCATATATTTT. This translates into CASSLEGYIVGNTIYF. The variable domain in full, with the rest retrieved from reference TRBV5-1 and TRBJ1-3, is KAGVTQTPRYLIKTRGQQVTLSCSPISGHRSVSWYQQTPGQGLQFLFEYFSETQRNKGNFPGRFSGRQFSNSRSEMNVSTLELGDSALYLCASSLEGYIVGNTIYFGEGSWLTVV.

Worth noting for this clone: Distinct nucleotide sequences in the sample also encode this CDR3. This chain joins TRBV6-5 and TRBJ2-4; weak D call: TRBD2 (6 bases). The CDR3 consists of 15 residues. From germline, CDR1 is MNHEY and CDR2 SVGAGI. Trimming removed 4 bases from V and 0 bases from J, with 10 bases in between. The CDR3 loop reads CASSSGGLAKNIQYF. The CDR3 region has the DNA TGTGCCAGCAGTTCCGGGGGACTAGCCAAAAACATTCAGTACTTC.

The chain joins TRBV6-6 to TRBJ2-1; the D gene could be TRBD1 or TRBD2 (5 bases each). With 5 bases removed from V and 5 bases from J, the gap between germline ends came to 10 bases. The CDR3 extends over 13 amino acids. Germline V gene data show CDR1 as MNHNY and CDR2 as SVGAGI (reference sequence). CDR3 nucleotide sequence: TGTGCCAGCAGTCACGGGGCCAACAATGAGCAGTTCTTC. Protein product: CASSHGANNEQFF.

This clone was observed once. This chain connects TRBV10-3 to TRBJ2-3; 8 bases line up with TRBD2. Losses at the gene ends were 4 bases for V and 10 bases for J; bases not matched to a gene: 16. The CDR3 runs 16 residues. Germline V gene sequence: CDR1 ENHRY, CDR2 SYGVKD. CDR3 coding DNA: TGTGCCATCAGTGTGGTGGGGACTAGAGATACGGGTGCGCAGTATTTT. Translated, it gives CAISVVGTRDTGAQYF.

For this clone: The sample contains more than one DNA sequence encoding this CDR3. The rearrangement joins TRBV7-8 to TRBJ2-7; D is undetermined. CDR1 is SGHVS and CDR2 is FQNEAQ in the germline V gene. The CDR3 has 14 amino acids. V lost 1 base and J 2 bases, leaving 9 bases between the germline ends. The CDR3: CASSLGPGPYEQYF. In DNA form, the CDR3 reads TGTGCCAGCAGCTTAGGTCCAGGCCCCTACGAGCAGTACTTC.

The V call is TRBV28, the J call TRBJ2-5, with D maybe TRBD2 (7 bases). This CDR3 comprises 11 residues. Trimming left V 10 bases short and J 5 bases short, with 11 bases between. CDR1 is MDHEN and CDR2 is SYDVKM in the germline V gene. CDR3 sequence reads: CATGGLETQYF. The CDR3 DNA reads TGTGCCACGGGGGGCCTGGAGACCCAGTACTTC.

This clone appeared a few times. The sample holds other DNA sequences that translate to the same CDR3. J is TRBJ1-5 and V is TRBV18; D uncertain. CDR3 length: 15 amino acids. Germline V gene sequence: CDR1 KGHSH, CDR2 LQKENI. V lost 1 base and J 0 bases, leaving 7 bases between the germline ends. CDR3 in DNA: TGTGCCAGCTCACCACGAGGAGATAGCAATCAGCCCCAGCATTTT. This gives the protein CASSPRGDSNQPQHF.

In this sample, this clone turned up once. The chain employs TRBV5-6 and TRBJ2-3; TRBD1 agrees at 11 bases. This CDR3 is built from 16 residues. Germline values: CDR1 SGHDT, CDR2 YYEEEE. V shed 0 bases and J 4 bases; nucleotides not matched to a gene: 4. The CDR3 reads CASSLGRTGGSDTQYF. The CDR3 DNA is TGTGCCAGCAGCTTGGGCCGGACAGGGGGCTCAGATACGCAGTATTTT. The full variable domain, its missing parts supplied by reference TRBV5-6 and TRBJ2-3, is DAGVTQSPTHLIKTRGQQVTLRCSPKSGHDTVSWYQQALGQGPQFIFQYYEEEERQRGNFPDRFSGHQFPNYSSELNVNALLLGDSALYLCASSLGRTGGSDTQYFGPGTRLTVL.

The chain combines TRBV6-5 with TRBJ1-1, with D hard to call. CDR3 size: 15 residues. Germline CDR1 reads MNHEY; CDR2 reads SVGAGI. V lost 5 bases, J lost 1 base, and 14 bases lay in between. CDR3 protein: CASSPARTENTEAFF. CDR3 nucleotide sequence: TGTGCCAGCAGTCCGGCGCGGACGGAGAACACTGAAGCTTTCTTT.

This clone was recorded once. Here the CDR3 DNA reads TGTGCCAGCGCCCCAGTCCCAACATATAATCAGCCCCAGCATTTT. It codes for CASAPVPTYNQPQHF. The V and J genes are TRBV28 and TRBJ1-5; no definite D call. Trimming cost V 8 bases and J 4 bases, with 18 bases left between them. The CDR3 has 15 amino acids. The germline V gene has CDR1 MDHEN and CDR2 SYDVKM. Looking up the rest from reference TRBV28 and TRBJ1-5 gives the full variable domain: DVKVTQSSRYLVKRTGEKVFLECVQDMDHENMFWYRQDPGLGLRLIYFSYDVKMKEKGDIPEGYSVSREKKERFSLILESASTNQTSMYLCASAPVPTYNQPQHFGDGTRLSIL.

This clone was observed a few times. The genes are TRBV2 and TRBJ2-4, with TRBD1 matching over 9 bases. The J segment lost 0 bases and the V segment lost 6 bases, leaving 6 bases of the junction unmatched. Germline V gene lookup returns CDR1 SNHLY and CDR2 FYNNEI. The CDR3 has 16 residues. CDR3 amino acids: CASRDRGNLAKNIQYF. In DNA, the CDR3 is TGTGCCAGCAGGGACAGGGGTAATCTAGCCAAAAACATTCAGTACTTC.

The chain is built from TRBV5-1 and TRBJ1-3; no definite D call. V was shortened by 3 bases and J by 1 base, with 11 bases between the two germline ends. Germline CDR1 reads SGHRS; CDR2 reads YFSETQ. CDR3 length equals 15 residues. In DNA form, the CDR3 reads TGCGCCAGCAGCTCTTTGGGCGATTCTGGAAACACCATATATTTT. Amino acids: CASSSLGDSGNTIYF.

This rearrangement joins TRBV5-7 to TRBJ2-3; 8 nucleotides match TRBD2. TRBV5-7 is known as an ORF, though its function is uncertain. There are 16 residues in the CDR3. V shed 2 bases, J shed 2 bases, and the junction held 7 bases outside the gene matches. This chain's CDR3 is CASSFRTSRYTDTQYF. The CDR3 bases are TGTGCCAGCAGCTTCCGGACTAGCAGATACACAGATACGCAGTATTTT.

Regarding this clone: The identical CDR3 is also encoded by other nucleotide sequences in the sample. This chain joins TRBV19 and TRBJ1-4; D remains unclear. The germline gives CDR1 LNHDA, CDR2 SQIVND (reference sequence). Trimming pared 9 bases from V and 1 base from J, leaving 12 bases between. This CDR3 is 14 amino acids long. CDR3: CASSRGLTNEKLFF. The CDR3 DNA follows: TGTGCCAGCAGTCGAGGCTTAACTAATGAAAAACTGTTTTTT.